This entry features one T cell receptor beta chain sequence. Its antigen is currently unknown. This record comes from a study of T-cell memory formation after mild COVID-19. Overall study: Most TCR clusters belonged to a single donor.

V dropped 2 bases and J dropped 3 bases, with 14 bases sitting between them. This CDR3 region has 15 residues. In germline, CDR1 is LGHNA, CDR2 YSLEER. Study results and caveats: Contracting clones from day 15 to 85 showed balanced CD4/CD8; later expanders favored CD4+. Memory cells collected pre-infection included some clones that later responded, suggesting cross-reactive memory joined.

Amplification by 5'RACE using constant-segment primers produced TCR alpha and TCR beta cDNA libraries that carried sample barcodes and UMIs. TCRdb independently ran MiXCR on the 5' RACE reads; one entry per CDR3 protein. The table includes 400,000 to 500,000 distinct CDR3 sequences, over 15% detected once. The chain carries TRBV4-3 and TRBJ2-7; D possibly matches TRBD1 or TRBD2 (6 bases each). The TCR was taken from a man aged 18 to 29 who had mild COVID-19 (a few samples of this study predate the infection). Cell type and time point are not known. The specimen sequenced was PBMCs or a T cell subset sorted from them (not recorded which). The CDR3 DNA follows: TGCGCCAGCAGCCAAAATGTAGGGGGGCACTACGAGCAGTACGTC. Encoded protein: CASSQNVGGHYEQYV.